The 2 T cell receptor beta chains below were found in one sample sequenced in a study of blood T cell repertoires in COVID-19. Measured with immunoSEQ multiplex PCR; TCRdb has only the in-frame clones, and not every one. Of approximately 280,000 clones listed, around 88% are singletons. The sequenced sample consisted of PBMCs or T cells enriched from blood (not recorded which). The origin of the receptors is a woman aged 40 to 50 who had recovered from COVID-19.

J is TRBJ2-3 and V is TRBV30; 8 bases fit TRBD1. From germline, CDR1 is GTSNPN and CDR2 SVGIG (reference sequence). This CDR3 is 14 amino acids long. Trimming cost V 5 bases and J 1 base; bases outside gene matches: 5. This CDR3 is CAWGQGLRTDTQYF. CDR3 DNA: TGTGCCTGGGGACAGGGCCTACGCACAGATACGCAGTATTTT.

The chain couples TRBV24-1 to TRBJ2-1; 7 bases line up with TRBD2. CDR1 and CDR2 (germline): KGHDR, SFDVKD. This CDR3 spans 14 amino acids. V lost 1 base to trimming and J lost 12 bases; unmatched junction nucleotides: 8. DNA of the CDR3: TGTGCCACCAGTGATTTTAGAAGCGGGATAGGGCAGTTCTTC. This codes for CATSDFRSGIGQFF.